Each of the 5 T cell receptor beta chains below was sequenced from the same sample in a study of blood T cells in healthy people across ages. The use of a sample-barcoded 5' primer and a J-beta primer mix characterized a second PCR of 7 to 11 cycles. TCRdb itself ran the 5' RACE reads through MiXCR, one entry per CDR3 protein. The sample has about 640,000 distinct CDR3 sequences; roughly 50% are singletons. The source material was blood. These receptors originate from a man aged 60 to 75 in good health.

The chain uses TRBV18 and TRBJ2-5; TRBD1 matches at 7 bases. Germline V lookup: CDR1 KGHSH, CDR2 LQKENI. The CDR3 runs to 15 residues. Germline trimming cut 4 bases from V and 2 bases from J; bases unmatched to any gene: 7. CDR3 sequence reads: CASSRQAGGQETQYF. The DNA of the CDR3 is TGTGCCAGCTCACGGCAGGCAGGGGGACAAGAGACCCAGTACTTC.

As DNA, the CDR3 is TGTGCCAGCAGTTACTCGGGGACTGCTCATCAGCCCCAGCATTTT. Protein sequence: CASSYSGTAHQPQHF. This sequence joins TRBV6-2 or TRBV6-3 and TRBJ1-5; TRBD1 is a possible D gene (5 bases). Germline V gives CDR1 MNHEY, CDR2 SVGEGT. The CDR3 runs to 15 residues. V was pared by 0 bases and J by 5 bases, with 11 bases between.

A few counts support this clonotype. The chain links TRBV6-5 to TRBJ1-5; maybe TRBD1 (6 bases). The CDR3 consists of 13 residues. V lost 7 bases, J lost 3 bases, and 10 bases lay in between. Per germline, CDR1 MNHEY and CDR2 SVGAGI. This CDR3 reads CASKTGPNQPQHF. The CDR3 region has the DNA TGTGCCAGCAAAACAGGGCCCAATCAGCCCCAGCATTTT.

This clonotype showed up just a few times. The chain employs TRBV6-1 and TRBJ2-1; D ambiguous. The CDR3 sequence is 13 residues long. Per the germline V gene, CDR1 is MNHNS and CDR2 is SASEGT. V lost 3 bases to trimming and J lost 8 bases, with 11 bases between them. This CDR3 reads CASSEIGRDEQFF. CDR3 nucleotide sequence: TGTGCCAGCAGTGAGATAGGACGGGATGAGCAGTTCTTC.

J is TRBJ1-4 and V is TRBV6-1; D perhaps matches TRBD1 (5 bases). The CDR3 has 14 residues. CDR1 and CDR2 from the germline V gene are MNHNS and SASEGT. Trimming left V 7 bases short and J 6 bases short, with 15 bases between. The CDR3 is CASNSGRTDEKLFF. CDR3 nucleotide sequence: TGTGCCAGCAACTCGGGACGGACCGATGAAAAACTGTTTTTT.